The 24 T cell receptor beta chains reported below all come from one sample, sequenced in a study of T cell clonality in common variable immunodeficiency. Some clones are missing from TCRdb's copy, which holds only in-frame ones; the method was immunoSEQ multiplex PCR. The sample presents about 33,000 clones, none singletons. Sequencing was carried out using peripheral blood mononuclear cells. These TCRs come from a person between 18 and 75 years old in good health.

With regard to this clone: The read is 3 residues too short to cover the CDR3 end, so that end is filled in from the germline J gene. The chain uses TRBV4-2 and TRBJ2-5; 13 bases are shared with TRBD2. The CDR3 sequence is 16 residues long. The V gene's germline CDR1 is LGHNA and CDR2 YNFKEQ. V lost 3 bases to trimming and J lost 2 bases; unmatched junction nucleotides: 3. CDR3 region: CASSQRGLAGQETQYF. The part of the CDR3 DNA that was read is TGTGCCAGCAGCCAGAGGGGACTAGCGGGACAAGAGACC.

This clone was found many times. The sequenced fragment ends 3 residues before the CDR3 boundary, so the rest is inferred from the germline J gene. The chain links TRBV7-2 to TRBJ1-1, with D perhaps TRBD1 (5 bases). The CDR3 is 13 amino acids. Germline V gene lookup returns CDR1 SGHTA and CDR2 FQGNSA. CDR3 residues: CASSLAGDREAFF. The DNA read from the CDR3 is TGTGCCAGCAGCTTAGCTGGTGACAGAGAA.

This clone was seen only a few times. Coverage ceases 3 residues before the CDR3 finishes, and the germline J gene fills in the end. V is TRBV23-1 and J is TRBJ2-6, with 7 bases fitting TRBD1. TRBV23-1 is given ORF status, its function remaining uncertain. The CDR3 loop spans 18 amino acids. V gave up 10 bases and J gave up 0 bases; unmatched junction bases: 15. Incomplete CDR3 DNA: TGCGCCATCTCGCGAAGGGACAGTTCCTTCTCTGGGGCCAACGTC. It yields the protein CAISRRDSSFSGANV. The complete CDR3 sequence is CAISRRDSSFSGANVLTF.

Of note for this clone: The DNA ends 3 residues before the CDR3 does, and the rest of the CDR3 is filled in from the germline J gene. J is TRBJ2-3 and V is TRBV30; D is perhaps TRBD1 (6 bases). Germline CDR1 GTSNPN, CDR2 SVGIG (reference sequence). The CDR3 is 17 amino acids. Here the CDR3 reads CAWASIGTLGGNQPQYF. CDR3 bases read: TGTGCCTGGGCTTCGATCGGGACCCTTGGGGGCAATCAGCCG.

This clone showed up many times. The CDR3 end lies 3 residues beyond the end of the read and is filled in from the germline J gene. This chain uses TRBV5-1 with TRBJ2-1; TRBD1 matches at 12 bases. After removal of 4 bases from V and 7 bases from J, the junction contained 12 bases not matched to a gene. The CDR3 runs to 17 residues. Per the germline V gene, CDR1 is SGHRS and CDR2 is YFSETQ. CDR3 DNA (partial): TGCGCCAGCAGCCGCCGCGCCGGGACAGGGGGCCCTAATGAG. Its protein product is CASSRRAGTGGPNE. The CDR3, in full, reads CASSRRAGTGGPNEQFF.

This clone was picked up many times. The CDR3 goes on 3 residues after the read ends, and that part is filled in from the germline J gene. V and J are TRBV6-4 and TRBJ2-2; D is undetermined. The CDR3 runs to 14 residues. V was pared by 2 bases and J by 5 bases, with 9 bases between. CDR1 and CDR2 (germline): MRHNA, SNTAGT. The CDR3 sequence: CASSDRVSTGELFF. The covered CDR3 bases are TGTGCCAGCAGTGACCGGGTATCTACCGGGGAG.

Remarks on this clone: The read falls 3 residues short of the CDR3 end, and the missing part is taken from the germline J gene. Additional DNA sequences in this sample encode the identical CDR3. The chain uses TRBV30 and TRBJ2-3; possibly TRBD1 or TRBD2 for D (7 bases each). The CDR3 totals 14 residues. Germline lookup yields CDR1 GTSNPN and CDR2 SVGIG (reference sequence). Trimming removed 2 bases at V and 4 bases at J, with 13 bases between. Incomplete CDR3 DNA: TGTGCCTGGAGTCGACAGGGAGGGGCAGATACG. Protein sequence: CAWSRQGGADT. The CDR3, in full, reads CAWSRQGGADTQYF.

This clone was recorded a few times. The DNA ends 3 residues before the CDR3 does, and the rest of the CDR3 is filled in from the germline J gene. The chain combines TRBV5-1 with TRBJ2-5, with D maybe TRBD1 (6 bases). Germline CDR1 SGHRS, CDR2 YFSETQ. This CDR3 spans 14 amino acids. The V and J ends lost 4 bases and 5 bases respectively, with 15 bases between them. CDR3 DNA, as far as it was read: TGCGCCAGCAGCCAAACCCAGGGGCACGAGACC. This sequence encodes CASSQTQGHET. The full CDR3 protein is CASSQTQGHETQYF.

As concerns this clone: The CDR3 is cut off 3 residues early in the read; its end comes from the germline J gene. This chain uses TRBV7-6 with TRBJ2-2; possibly TRBD1 for D (5 bases). This CDR3 comprises 12 residues. CDR1 is SGHVS and CDR2 is FNYEAQ in the germline V gene. This CDR3 is CASSPQDSPLFF. The DNA read from the CDR3 is TGTGCCAGCAGCCCACAGGATTCACCG.

This clone was picked up many times. Sequencing ends 3 residues short of the CDR3 end; the germline J gene provides the rest. The V and J genes are TRBV30 and TRBJ1-1; weak D call: TRBD1 (6 bases). The CDR3 has 17 residues. Trimming pared 8 bases from V and 3 bases from J, leaving 28 bases between. Germline V gene sequence: CDR1 GTSNPN, CDR2 SVGIG (reference sequence). CDR3 DNA, as far as it was read: TGTGCCCGCACACGTAACCTGGGGGCGGGAGAGGACACTGAA. It specifies CARTRNLGAGEDTE. The whole CDR3 region reads CARTRNLGAGEDTEAFF. Full variable domain (missing parts from reference TRBV30 and TRBJ1-1): SQTIHQWPATLVQPVGSPLSLECTVEGTSNPNLYWYRQAAGRGLQLLFYSVGIGQISSEVPQNLSASRPQDRQFILSSKKLLLSDSGFYLCARTRNLGAGEDTEAFFGQGTRLTVV.

There are many counts of this clone. The read finishes 3 residues shy of the CDR3 end, and the germline J gene is used to complete it. J is TRBJ2-3 and V is TRBV19; 9 nucleotides line up with TRBD2. CDR3 length equals 15 residues. The junction had 3 bases not matched to a gene; V was cut back by 1 base and J by 4 bases. CDR1 is LNHDA, CDR2 SQIVND, per germline (reference sequence). The CDR3 sequence is CASSIGTSASDTQYF. The part of the CDR3 DNA that was read is TGTGCCAGTAGTATAGGGACTAGCGCATCAGATACG. Drawing the rest from reference TRBV19 and TRBJ2-3, the complete variable domain is DGGITQSPKYLFRKEGQNVTLSCEQNLNHDAMYWYRQDPGQGLRLIYYSQIVNDFQKGDIAEGYSVSREKKESFPLTVTSAQKNPTAFYLCASSIGTSASDTQYFGPGTRLTVL.

There are many counts of this clone. The CDR3 end falls 3 residues outside the read, so it is completed with the germline J gene. V usage is TRBV5-1 and J usage is TRBJ2-7; a weak D match, TRBD2 (6 bases). The length of the CDR3 is 15 residues. V was clipped by 5 bases and J by 4 bases, with 19 bases between them. CDR1 and CDR2 (germline): SGHRS, YFSETQ. The CDR3 spells CASRTGEGSWYEQYF. The part of the CDR3 DNA that was read is TGCGCCAGCAGAACGGGAGAGGGGAGCTGGTACGAG.

This clone was detected ten times or more. The read halts 3 residues ahead of the CDR3 end, with the missing end drawn from the germline J gene. The V call is TRBV6-1, the J call TRBJ2-3; 14 positions match TRBD2. The CDR3 totals 15 residues. The germline V gene encodes CDR1 MNHNS and CDR2 SASEGT. The CDR3 protein is CASSELGTSGSTQYF. CDR3 bases read: TGTGCCAGCAGTGAACTCGGGACTAGCGGGAGCACG.

This clone was detected a few times. The read falls 3 residues short of the CDR3 end, and the missing part is taken from the germline J gene. This sequence joins TRBV19 and TRBJ2-6; D remains ambiguous. This CDR3 comprises 13 residues. Trimming took off 9 bases at V and 2 bases at J, with 8 bases between the two ends. Looked up from germline, CDR1 is LNHDA and CDR2 is SQIVND (reference sequence). CDR3 bases read: TGTGCCAGCTTGAAGGCTGGGGCCAACGTC. Protein: CASLKAGANV. The full CDR3 reads CASLKAGANVLTF.

At least ten counts were recorded for this clone. The read ends 3 residues early relative to the CDR3; the germline J gene fills the gap. This sequence joins TRBV12-5 and TRBJ2-7; D ambiguous. V lost 7 bases to trimming and J lost 4 bases, with 14 bases between them. The CDR3 has 13 amino acids. Germline V gives CDR1 LGHNT, CDR2 FRNRAP. The CDR3 loop is CASAPEARYEQYF. The CDR3 DNA, read in part, is TGTGCTAGTGCCCCCGAAGCCCGGTACGAG.

This clone was seen ten or more times. The read comes to an end 3 residues before the CDR3 does, leaving the germline J gene to fill in the end. V gene TRBV30 combines with J gene TRBJ1-4, with 10 bases identical to TRBD1. The junction had 8 bases not matched to a gene; V was cut back by 3 bases and J by 7 bases. CDR1 is GTSNPN, CDR2 SVGIG, per germline (reference sequence). The length of the CDR3 is 15 residues. The CDR3 sequence is CAWRVTGTGVEKLFF. The sequenced part of the CDR3 DNA is TGTGCCTGGAGGGTAACCGGGACAGGGGTTGAAAAA.

This clone was recorded many times. The read stops 3 residues short of the end of the CDR3; the missing end is completed from the germline J gene. The genes are TRBV23-1 and TRBJ1-6; D is possibly TRBD1 (5 bases). TRBV23-1 carries the ORF label, with uncertain function. V lost 4 bases to trimming and J lost 10 bases, with 23 bases between them. The CDR3 extends over 17 amino acids. The CDR3 region is CASSPAGGSILNSPLHF. The CDR3 DNA, read in part, is TGCGCCAGCAGTCCGGCGGGGGGGAGTATTTTGAACTCACCC.

This clone was counted many times. The DNA ends 3 residues before the CDR3 does, and the rest of the CDR3 is filled in from the germline J gene. This chain links TRBV23-1 with TRBJ1-2, with 8 nucleotides matching TRBD1. TRBV23-1 carries the ORF label, with uncertain function. J lost 3 bases, V lost 2 bases, and 8 bases had no gene match. The CDR3 covers 16 residues. The CDR3 reads CASSQDSTGEDYGYTF. Partial CDR3 DNA: TGCGCCAGCAGTCAAGATTCGACAGGGGAAGACTATGGC.

This clone was picked up a small number of times. With the read ending 3 residues before the CDR3 end, the germline J gene is used to fill in that end. The gene calls are TRBV19 and TRBJ2-2; TRBD1 matches 9 bases. In germline, CDR1 is LNHDA, CDR2 SQIVND (reference sequence). The CDR3 consists of 15 residues. CDR3 in amino acids: CASSPRDRDGEKLFF. CDR3 DNA (partial): TGTGCCAGTAGCCCCCGGGACAGGGACGGTGAAAAG.

Many counts were recorded for this clone. The read falls 3 residues short of the CDR3 end, and the missing part is taken from the germline J gene. This rearrangement joins TRBV7-3 to TRBJ2-7; the match to TRBD1 covers 8 bases. The trim removed 5 bases at V and 3 bases at J, leaving 9 bases unmatched. CDR1 is SGHTA, CDR2 FQGTGA, per germline. This CDR3 spans 15 amino acids. The chain's CDR3 is CASSTPGQGFYEQYF. The sequenced CDR3 bases are TGTGCCAGCAGCACCCCTGGACAGGGTTTCTACGAG.

This clone has a count of ten or more. The CDR3 here is CASSPQTSGRPNEQFF. The part of the CDR3 DNA that was read is TGTGCCAGCAGCCCTCAGACTAGCGGGAGGCCCAATGAG. The chain has TRBV7-3 and TRBJ2-1; TRBD2 agrees at 13 bases. The read halts 3 residues ahead of the CDR3 end, with the missing end drawn from the germline J gene. CDR3 length: 16 amino acids. The V segment lost 5 bases and the J segment 6 bases; nucleotides outside the gene matches: 7. Germline loops: CDR1 SGHTA, CDR2 FQGTGA.

This clone was recorded many times. The DNA read from the CDR3 is TGTGCCAGCAGTGATCCTACAGGGGCTAATGAAAAA. This sequence encodes CASSDPTGANEK. The full CDR3 protein is CASSDPTGANEKLFF. This chain joins TRBV6-1 and TRBJ1-4; TRBD1 matches at 7 bases. The observed sequence ends 3 residues before the CDR3 terminus, with the missing tail filled in from the germline J gene. This CDR3 is built from 15 residues. J lost 3 bases, V lost 3 bases, and 4 bases had no gene match. Germline CDR1 MNHNS, CDR2 SASEGT.

There are a few counts of this clone. The read finishes 3 residues shy of the CDR3 end, and the germline J gene is used to complete it. V and J are TRBV19 and TRBJ1-5; 7 bases line up with TRBD1. The junction had 7 bases not matched to a gene; V was cut back by 5 bases and J by 0 bases. Germline V gene data show CDR1 as LNHDA and CDR2 as SQIVND (reference sequence). This CDR3 is 16 amino acids long. CDR3 sequence reads: CASSPTTGYSNQPQHF. The DNA read from the CDR3 is TGTGCCAGTAGTCCTACGACAGGGTATAGCAATCAGCCC.

This clone has ten or more counts. The CDR3 is cut off 3 residues early in the read; its end comes from the germline J gene. This chain joins TRBV19 and TRBJ2-3; D uncertain. Germline lookup yields CDR1 LNHDA and CDR2 SQIVND (reference sequence). V lost 7 bases and J 0 bases, leaving 8 bases between the germline ends. CDR3 length: 13 residues. The CDR3: CASTSRSTDTQYF. CDR3 DNA, as far as it was read: TGTGCCAGTACTTCTAGGAGCACAGATACG.